Sequencing of this T cell receptor beta chain was carried out in a study of CD8+ T cells in alopecia areata (dated by TCRdb to 2016 to 2018). About the investigation overall: The treated patients, all with moderate-to-severe alopecia areata, were enrolled in an open-label pilot trial of oral tofacitinib given at 5 to 10 mg twice daily. The RNA source kit depended on sample type: the PAXgene miRNA kit for fixed scalp, the miRNeasy kit for PBMCs, and the RNeasy kit for mouse skin. Human TCRbeta sequencing covered scalp tissue and sorted CD4+ and CD8+ peripheral blood T cells from patchy and totalis/universalis alopecia areata patients and healthy controls. High-throughput TCRbeta sequencing was used to examine T cell clonal expansion in alopecia areata in both the C3H/HeJ mouse model and human patients. Patients on tofacitinib were biopsied at baseline and after 4 and 24 weeks of treatment, and several of the patients also had a later scalp biopsy. The SALT score, which quantifies the percentage of affected scalp surface area, was used to measure disease severity in treated patients. Scalp clonality was compared among normal scalp (n=4), patchy alopecia areata scalp (n=8), and alopecia totalis/universalis scalp (n=8). TCRbeta CDR3 regions were amplified by immunoSEQ multiplex PCR using 35 Vbeta forward and 13 Jbeta reverse primers. Patients received tofacitinib for 6 to 18 months and were then followed off drug for 6 months to check for delayed response and recurrence. Here is what the overall study found, with its caveats: With tofacitinib, both scalp clonality and the number of expanded CD8+ clones among the top 100 scalp clones went down significantly. Compared with normal scalp, lesional scalp, particularly in alopecia totalis/universalis, had higher clonality and more expanded CD8+ clones, which suggests antigenic drive. Because the treated cohort was small and had just a single nonresponder, larger studies are needed to establish links between baseline CD8+ expansion and response. Unlike mouse skin, where gammadelta T cells dominate, normal human skin contains resident alphabeta T cells that get sequenced too, which complicates analysis of the scalp TCR repertoire. Many expanded lesional clones persisted in scalp and blood during tofacitinib treatment, which may partly explain relapse after stopping treatment. Shared TCR sequences between patients were less evident than in mice, which may be partly attributable to HLA diversity in the patient population.

The CDR3 sequence holds 14 residues, the cysteine and phenylalanine included. Left in the record is the CDR3 DNA by itself, 42 bases read in frame from the first base. For CDR1 and CDR2, the germline V gene lists MGHRA and YSYEKL. Trimming accounts for 0 bases at V and 7 bases at J, while the number of junction bases matched to no gene is 2. Concerning this clone: There is no known antigen for this receptor. The record has no base qualities; no much larger clone is one base away.

Libraries were constructed by the immunoSEQ multiplex PCR assay. RNA was extracted from all samples and reverse transcribed into cDNA, which served as template for TCR sequencing. SuperScript III was used for first-strand cDNA synthesis, primed with a 2:1 mix of oligo-dT and random hexamers. A synthetic immune receptor repertoire was used to gauge amplification bias, and whatever bias remained was removed computationally. Turning to the authors' computational methods: Raw reads were preprocessed to remove errors, and CDR3 was defined according to IMGT conventions as the region from the conserved cysteine to phenylalanine. Clonality was computed by normalizing Shannon entropy by log2 of the number of productive unique TCRs and subtracting the result from 1. Scalp TCRbeta sequences were cross-referenced with sorted blood CD4 and CD8 repertoires so that the CD4 or CD8 identity of scalp clones could be inferred. TCRdb took this table from immuneACCESS and kept in-frame rearrangements with V and J called. Such tables lack part of the clones; where checked against another copy, unresolved V genes explain under half of the gap, and the rest is unexplained. That table furnishes V, J and clone size, whereas the DNA furnished D and trimming. Present in this sample are fewer than 200,000 clones, less than 70% of which were seen just once. The ten top clones hold more than 13% of the sample.

The time point label for this specimen denotes: 20 to 30 weeks on oral tofacitinib. In light of the paper, this sample's treatment or condition label describes: oral pan-JAK inhibitor, 5-10 mg twice daily. Lesional scalp punch biopsies and peripheral blood were obtained from alopecia areata patients. After PBMCs were isolated by density centrifugation and stained for CD3, CD4 and CD8, a FACSAria was used to sort CD4+ and CD8+ T cells. This chain joins TRBV4-1 to TRBJ2-4, with 8 bases aligning to TRBD1. The material was CD4+ T cells sorted from blood, obtained at week 24, from a patient treated with tofacitinib. The receptor's source is a human donor with alopecia areata. Here is the DNA: TGCGCCAGCAGCCAAGAGACAGGGGAGAACATTCAGTACTTC. Its product reads: CASSQETGENIQYF.